This T cell receptor (beta chain) was obtained from a study of blood T cell repertoires in COVID-19. In the original processing: Counts of nucleated cells, estimated from reference gene primer amplification, were obtained. The repertoire was sequenced with immunoSEQ multiplex PCR; TCRdb's copy has only in-frame clones and lacks some. The V and J calls and the clone size are those of that table, but D and trimming were determined from the DNA. The data show tens of thousands of clones, approximately 87% seen once. CDR3 length: 15 residues. Germline CDR1 and CDR2: SGHRS and YFSETQ. The ends were cut back, 4 bases at V and 0 bases at J, with 14 bases in the middle.

The sequencing input was peripheral blood. This receptor was obtained from a woman older than 75 with acute or convalescent COVID-19. The chain has TRBV5-1 and TRBJ2-7; no clear D gene. CDR3: CASSLDLRSSYEQYF. CDR3 nucleotides: TGCGCCAGCAGCCTTGACTTACGGAGCTCCTACGAGCAGTACTTC.